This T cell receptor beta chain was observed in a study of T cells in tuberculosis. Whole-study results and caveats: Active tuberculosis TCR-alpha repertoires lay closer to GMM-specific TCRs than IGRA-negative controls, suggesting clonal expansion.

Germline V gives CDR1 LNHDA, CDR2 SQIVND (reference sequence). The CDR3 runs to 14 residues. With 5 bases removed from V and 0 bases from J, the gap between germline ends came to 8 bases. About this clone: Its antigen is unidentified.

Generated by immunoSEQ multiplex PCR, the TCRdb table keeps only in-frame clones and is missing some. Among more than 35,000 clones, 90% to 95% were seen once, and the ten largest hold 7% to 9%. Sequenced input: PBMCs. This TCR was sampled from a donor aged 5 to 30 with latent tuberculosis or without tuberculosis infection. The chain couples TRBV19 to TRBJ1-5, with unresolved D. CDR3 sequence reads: CASSLGYSNQPQHF. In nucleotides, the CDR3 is TGTGCCAGTAGTTTAGGTTATAGCAATCAGCCCCAGCATTTT.